This T cell receptor (beta chain) was sequenced during a study of identical twins. Overall study findings and caveats: Less excess twin sharing appeared in beta out-of-frame sequences. Findings depended on cross-sectional statistics rather than tracking the same donors.

This clonotype was counted between two and nine times. Its antigen is as yet unknown. Germline V lookup: CDR1 MNHEY, CDR2 SVGAGI. Trimming cost V 6 bases and J 10 bases; bases outside gene matches: 11. This CDR3 spans 14 amino acids. A universal primer site was incorporated via template switching, and the cDNA contained unique molecular identifiers. Via MiXCR, TCRdb re-called the 5' RACE reads, giving one row per CDR3 protein. In the table there are 450,000 or so distinct CDR3 sequences, 24% of which are singletons. These sequences were also reported in another study, on T cells expressing NK-cell markers. That study reports: For a few donors, these clonotypes were likewise the leading ones in the CD3+CD56-NKG2C+ fraction.

The material sequenced was CD4+ T cells sorted from blood. The rearrangement links TRBV6-5 to TRBJ2-5, with 10 bases fitting TRBD2. The TCR was taken from a young woman in good health. The CDR3 region has the DNA TGTGCCAGCAGCTACGCTAGCGGGAGTACTAGCCAGTACTTC. Its translation: CASSYASGSTSQYF.